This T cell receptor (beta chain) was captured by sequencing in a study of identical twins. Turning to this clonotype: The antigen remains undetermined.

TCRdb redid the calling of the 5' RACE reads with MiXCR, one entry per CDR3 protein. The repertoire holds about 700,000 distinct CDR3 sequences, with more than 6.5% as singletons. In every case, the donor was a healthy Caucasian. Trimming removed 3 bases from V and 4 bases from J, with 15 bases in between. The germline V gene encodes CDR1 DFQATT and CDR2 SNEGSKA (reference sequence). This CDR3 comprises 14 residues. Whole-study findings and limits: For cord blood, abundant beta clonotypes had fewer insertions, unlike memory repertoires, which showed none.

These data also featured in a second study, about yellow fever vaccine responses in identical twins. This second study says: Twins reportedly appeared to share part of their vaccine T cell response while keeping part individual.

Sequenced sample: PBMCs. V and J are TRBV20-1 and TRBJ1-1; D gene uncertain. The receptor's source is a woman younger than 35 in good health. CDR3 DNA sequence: TGCAGTGCTAGTCGCCGGTCGTTTGGCACTGAAGCTTTCTTT. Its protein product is CSASRRSFGTEAFF.